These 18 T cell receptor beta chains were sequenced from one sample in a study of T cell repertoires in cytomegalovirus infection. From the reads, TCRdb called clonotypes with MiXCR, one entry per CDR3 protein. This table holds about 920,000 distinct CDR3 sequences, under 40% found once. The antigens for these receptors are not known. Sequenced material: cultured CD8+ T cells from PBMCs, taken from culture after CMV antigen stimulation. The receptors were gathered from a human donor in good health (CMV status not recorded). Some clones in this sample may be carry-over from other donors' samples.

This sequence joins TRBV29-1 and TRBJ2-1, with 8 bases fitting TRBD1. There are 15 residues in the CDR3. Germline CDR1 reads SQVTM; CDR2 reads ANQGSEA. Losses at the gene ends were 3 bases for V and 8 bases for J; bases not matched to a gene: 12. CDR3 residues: CSVDVKDRVLDEQFF. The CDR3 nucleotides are TGCAGCGTTGATGTTAAGGACAGGGTGTTGGATGAGCAGTTCTTC.

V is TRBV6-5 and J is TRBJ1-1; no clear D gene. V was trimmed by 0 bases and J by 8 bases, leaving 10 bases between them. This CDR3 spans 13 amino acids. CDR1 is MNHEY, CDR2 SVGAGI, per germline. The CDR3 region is CASSYSESQEAFF. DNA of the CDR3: TGTGCCAGCAGTTACTCGGAAAGCCAAGAAGCTTTCTTT.

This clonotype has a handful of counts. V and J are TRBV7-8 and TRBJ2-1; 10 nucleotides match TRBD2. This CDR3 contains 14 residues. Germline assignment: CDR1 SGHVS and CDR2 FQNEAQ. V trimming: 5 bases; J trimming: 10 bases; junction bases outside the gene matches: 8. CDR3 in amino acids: CASSPRAGGGEQFF. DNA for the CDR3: TGTGCCAGCAGCCCTCGAGCGGGGGGGGGGGAGCAGTTCTTC. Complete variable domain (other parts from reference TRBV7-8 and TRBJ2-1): GAGVSQSPRYKVAKRGQDVALRCDPISGHVSLFWYQQALGQGPEFLTYFQNEAQLDKSGLPSDRFFAERPEGSVSTLKIQRTQQEDSAVYLCASSPRAGGGEQFFGPGTRLTVL.

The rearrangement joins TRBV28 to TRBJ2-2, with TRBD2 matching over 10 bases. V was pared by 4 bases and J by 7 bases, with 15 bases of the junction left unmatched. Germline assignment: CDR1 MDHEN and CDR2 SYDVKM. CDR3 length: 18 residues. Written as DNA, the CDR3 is TGTGCCAGCAGTTCCCTGAGGCTAGCGGGGGCCCTCATCGGGGAGCTGTTTTTT. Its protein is CASSSLRLAGALIGELFF. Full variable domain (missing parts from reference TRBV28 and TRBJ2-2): DVKVTQSSRYLVKRTGEKVFLECVQDMDHENMFWYRQDPGLGLRLIYFSYDVKMKEKGDIPEGYSVSREKKERFSLILESASTNQTSMYLCASSSLRLAGALIGELFFGEGSRLTVL.

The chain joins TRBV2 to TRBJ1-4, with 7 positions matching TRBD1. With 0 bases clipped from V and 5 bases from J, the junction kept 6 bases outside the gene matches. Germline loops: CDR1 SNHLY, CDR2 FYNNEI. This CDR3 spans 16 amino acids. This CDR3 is CASSEAKTGMNEKLFF. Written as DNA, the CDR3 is TGTGCCAGCAGTGAAGCAAAGACAGGGATGAATGAAAAACTGTTTTTT.

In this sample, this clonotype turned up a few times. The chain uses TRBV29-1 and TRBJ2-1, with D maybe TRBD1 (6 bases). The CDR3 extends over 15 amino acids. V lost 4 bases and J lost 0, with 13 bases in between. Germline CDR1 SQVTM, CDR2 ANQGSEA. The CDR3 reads CSVVGQSSSYNEQFF. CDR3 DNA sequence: TGCAGCGTTGTCGGACAGTCGAGCTCCTACAATGAGCAGTTCTTC.

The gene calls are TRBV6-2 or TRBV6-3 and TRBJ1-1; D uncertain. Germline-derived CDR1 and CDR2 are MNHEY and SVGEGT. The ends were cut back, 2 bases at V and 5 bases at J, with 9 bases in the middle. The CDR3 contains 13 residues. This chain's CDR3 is CASSYTLGTEAFF. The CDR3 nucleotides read TGTGCCAGCAGTTACACCCTAGGGACTGAAGCTTTCTTT.

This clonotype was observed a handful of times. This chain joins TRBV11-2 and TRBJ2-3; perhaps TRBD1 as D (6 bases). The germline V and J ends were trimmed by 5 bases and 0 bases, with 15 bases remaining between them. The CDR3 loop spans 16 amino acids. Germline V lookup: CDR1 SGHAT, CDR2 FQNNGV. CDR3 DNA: TGTGCCAGCAGCCCCCAGGCAGGGGCGAGCACAGATACGCAGTATTTT. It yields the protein CASSPQAGASTDTQYF.

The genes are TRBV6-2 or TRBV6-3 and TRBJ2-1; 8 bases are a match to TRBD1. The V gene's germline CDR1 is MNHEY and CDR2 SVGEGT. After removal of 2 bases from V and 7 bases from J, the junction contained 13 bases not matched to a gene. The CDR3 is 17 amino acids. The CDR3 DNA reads TGTGCCAGCAGTTACCTTAGGACAGGGAGGTTGAGGAATGAGCAGTTCTTC. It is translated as CASSYLRTGRLRNEQFF.

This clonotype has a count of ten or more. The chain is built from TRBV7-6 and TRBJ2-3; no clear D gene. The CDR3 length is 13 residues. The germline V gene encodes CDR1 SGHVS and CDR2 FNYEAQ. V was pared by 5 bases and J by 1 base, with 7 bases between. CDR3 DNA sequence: TGTGCCAGCAGCGCTTACCGCACAGATACGCAGTATTTT. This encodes CASSAYRTDTQYF.

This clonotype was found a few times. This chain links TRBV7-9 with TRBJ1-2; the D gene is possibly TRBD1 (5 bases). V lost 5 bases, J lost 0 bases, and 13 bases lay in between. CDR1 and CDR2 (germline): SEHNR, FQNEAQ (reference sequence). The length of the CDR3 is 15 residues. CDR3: CASSPQGAPNYGYTF. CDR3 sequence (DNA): TGTGCCAGCAGCCCCCAGGGTGCCCCTAACTATGGCTACACCTTC.

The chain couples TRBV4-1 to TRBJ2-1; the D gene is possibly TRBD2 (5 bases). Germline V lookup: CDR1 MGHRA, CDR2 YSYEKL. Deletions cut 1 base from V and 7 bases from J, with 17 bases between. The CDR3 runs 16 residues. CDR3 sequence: CASSQANLPSGNEQFF. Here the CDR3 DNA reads TGCGCCAGCAGCCAAGCGAATCTGCCCTCGGGGAATGAGCAGTTCTTC.

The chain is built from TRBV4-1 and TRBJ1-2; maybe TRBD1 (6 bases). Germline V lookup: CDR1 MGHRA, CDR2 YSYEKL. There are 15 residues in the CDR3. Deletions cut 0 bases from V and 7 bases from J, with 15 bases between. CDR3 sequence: CASSQEHRASGGYTF. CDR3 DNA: TGCGCCAGCAGCCAAGAACACAGGGCTTCTGGTGGCTACACCTTC.

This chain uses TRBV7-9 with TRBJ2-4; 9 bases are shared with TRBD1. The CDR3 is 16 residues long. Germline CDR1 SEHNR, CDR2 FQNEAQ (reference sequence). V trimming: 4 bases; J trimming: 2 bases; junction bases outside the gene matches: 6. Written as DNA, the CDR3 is TGTGCCAGCAGCTCTACCGGGACAGGGACCAAAAACATTCAGTACTTC. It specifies CASSSTGTGTKNIQYF.

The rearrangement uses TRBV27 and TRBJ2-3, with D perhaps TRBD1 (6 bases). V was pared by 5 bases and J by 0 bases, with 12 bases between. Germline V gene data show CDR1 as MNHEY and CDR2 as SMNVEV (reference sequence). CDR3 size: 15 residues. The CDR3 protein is CASSTRQDSTDTQYF. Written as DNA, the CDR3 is TGTGCCAGCAGTACCAGACAGGATAGCACAGATACGCAGTATTTT.

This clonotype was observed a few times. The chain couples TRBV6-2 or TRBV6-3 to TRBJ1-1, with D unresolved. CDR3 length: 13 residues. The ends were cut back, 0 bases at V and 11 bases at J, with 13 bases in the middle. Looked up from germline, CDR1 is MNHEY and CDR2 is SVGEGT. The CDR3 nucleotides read TGTGCCAGCAGTTACTCGATGTGGAGTCAGGCTTTCTTT. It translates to CASSYSMWSQAFF.

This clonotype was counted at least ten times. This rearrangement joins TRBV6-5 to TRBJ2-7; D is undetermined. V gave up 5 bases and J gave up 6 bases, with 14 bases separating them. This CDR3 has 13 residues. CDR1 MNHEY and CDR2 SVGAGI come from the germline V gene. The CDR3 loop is CASSNQRVGEQYV. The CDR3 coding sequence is TGTGCCAGCAGTAACCAAAGGGTCGGCGAGCAGTACGTC.

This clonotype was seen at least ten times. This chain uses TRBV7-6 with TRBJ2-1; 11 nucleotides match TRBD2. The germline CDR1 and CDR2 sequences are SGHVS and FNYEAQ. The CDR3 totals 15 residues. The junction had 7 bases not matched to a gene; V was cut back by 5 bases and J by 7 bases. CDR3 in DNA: TGTGCCAGCAGCCGTAGCGGGGGGGCCCCAAATGAGCAGTTCTTC. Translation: CASSRSGGAPNEQFF. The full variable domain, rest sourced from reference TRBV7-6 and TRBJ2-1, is GAGVSQSPRYKVTKRGQDVALRCDPISGHVSLYWYRQALGQGPEFLTYFNYEAQQDKSGLPNDRFSAERPEGSISTLTIQRTEQRDSAMYRCASSRSGGAPNEQFFGPGTRLTVL.